This T cell receptor (beta chain) is drawn from a study of blood T cells in healthy people across ages. A sample-barcoded 5' primer and a J-beta primer mix were used in a second PCR of about 6 to 11 cycles. Every molecule of cDNA carried a tag from a template-switch adaptor with 12 random nucleotides. TCRdb re-analysed the 5' RACE reads in MiXCR, keeping a single row per CDR3 protein. The top ten clones hold roughly 20% of a sample with 730,000 or so distinct CDR3 sequences, roughly 45% of them seen once. The CDR3 is 12 residues long. V dropped 1 base and J dropped 7 bases, with 8 bases sitting between them. Germline CDR1 DFQATT, CDR2 SNEGSKA (reference sequence). Each donor had 8.5 to 10 milliliters of peripheral blood drawn.

Material: blood. This sequence originates from an older woman in good health. This chain links TRBV20-1 with TRBJ2-1; D gene ambiguous. The CDR3 DNA reads TGCAGTGCTAGAGGGGTAATTAATGAGCAGTTCTTC. Translation: CSARGVINEQFF.